A selection of T cell receptor beta chains follows, all from one sample in a study of neoadjuvant anti-PD-1 for oral cavity cancer. TCRdb's copy holds only in-frame clones and misses some; the assay was immunoSEQ multiplex PCR. The sample carries over 9,000 clones, over 65% recorded once. Sequences were derived from PBMCs, sampled after nivolumab (anti-PD-1) treatment. Receptor source: a person between 40 and 80 years old with oral cavity squamous cell carcinoma. Each CDR3 is given with its conserved first and last residue. A D gene is named only where the DNA matches it firmly. Not all rows give a size; the values are once, few, many and, for expanded clones, a class.

. | TRBJ1-6 | TRBD1 | TRBV7-6 | CASSSGQGNLSPLHF | TGTGCCAGCAGCTCGGGACAGGGGAATCTATCACCCCTCCACTTT
. | TRBJ1-3 | . | TRBV7-7 | CASSLDGTAGNTIYF | TGTGCCAGCAGCTTAGATGGGACGGCGGGAAACACCATATATTTT
. | TRBJ1-4 | . | TRBV9 | CASSVGSTINEKLFF | TGTGCCAGCAGCGTAGGCAGCACTATTAATGAAAAACTGTTTTTT
. | TRBJ1-4 | . | TRBV29-1 | CSVKSLGFRDEKLFF | TGCAGCGTGAAATCCCTCGGGTTCCGGGACGAAAAACTGTTTTTT
. | TRBJ2-3 | . | TRBV27 | CASSLSGSSTDTQYF | TGTGCCAGCAGTCTTAGCGGTTCTAGCACAGATACGCAGTATTTT
once | TRBJ2-1 | TRBD2 | TRBV5-4 | CASSLERGGHNEQFF | TGTGCCAGCAGCTTGGAGCGGGGAGGACACAATGAGCAGTTCTTC
once | TRBJ2-2 | TRBD2 | TRBV27 | CASSSNGLGTGELFF | TGTGCCAGCAGTTCCAATGGACTAGGGACCGGGGAGCTGTTTTTT
few | TRBJ2-3 | . | TRBV9 | CASSAEGGRTQYF | TGTGCCAGCAGCGCCGAGGGGGGGCGCACGCAGTATTTT
. | TRBJ2-3 | . | TRBV30 | CAWNKDGTDTQYF | TGTGCCTGGAATAAGGATGGCACAGATACGCAGTATTTT
. | TRBJ2-2 | . | TRBV7-8 | CASSSHRLGGANTGELFF | TGTGCCAGCAGCTCACATCGTCTTGGGGGCGCGAACACCGGGGAGCTGTTTTTT
few | TRBJ1-1 | TRBD1 | TRBV7-9 | CASSGTGGLNTEAFF | TGTGCCAGCAGCGGCACAGGGGGCCTGAACACTGAAGCTTTCTTT
. | TRBJ2-1 | . | TRBV20-1 | CSADLAAEQFF | TGCAGTGCTGATCTAGCCGCTGAGCAGTTCTTC
. | TRBJ2-7 | . | TRBV18 | CASSPPVVQDFSYEQYF | TGTGCCAGCTCACCACCGGTGGTACAGGACTTCTCCTACGAGCAGTACTTC
. | TRBJ1-1 | . | TRBV19 | CASSTTGAGGEAFF | TGTGCCAGTAGTACTACGGGCGCGGGCGGTGAAGCTTTCTTT
. | TRBJ2-1 | . | TRBV5-1 | CASSLGAYGTSNNEQFF | TGCGCCAGCAGCTTGGGGGCTTACGGGACCTCAAACAATGAGCAGTTCTTC
. | TRBJ1-5 | . | TRBV5-1 | CASSPTEAYQPQHF | TGCGCCAGCAGCCCGACGGAGGCTTATCAGCCCCAGCATTTT
. | TRBJ2-7 | . | TRBV9 | CASSGPGGMEQYF | TGTGCCAGCAGCGGGCCCGGGGGTATGGAGCAGTACTTC
. | TRBJ2-1 | . | TRBV5-6 | CASSLSSYNEQFF | TGTGCCAGCAGCTTGAGCTCCTACAATGAGCAGTTCTTC
. | TRBJ1-6 | . | TRBV7-8 | CASSLRGGKSPLHF | TGTGCCAGCAGCTTGAGAGGTGGGAAATCACCCCTCCACTTT
. | TRBJ2-3 | TRBD2 | TRBV6-5 | CASSSSLAGGTDTQYF | TGTGCCAGCAGTTCGTCCCTAGCGGGGGGGACAGATACGCAGTATTTT
. | TRBJ2-1 | . | TRBV6-5 | CASSTAKGSYNEQFF | TGTGCCAGCAGCACCGCCAAGGGCTCCTACAATGAGCAGTTCTTC
. | TRBJ2-2 | . | TRBV7-6 | CASSGGLNTGELFF | TGTGCCAGCAGCGGGGGGCTGAACACCGGGGAGCTGTTTTTT
. | TRBJ1-5 | . | TRBV5-1 | CASSRGDGSMTGNQPQHF | TGCGCCAGCAGCCGGGGTGACGGATCGATGACAGGCAATCAGCCCCAGCATTTT
. | TRBJ1-4 | . | TRBV27 | CASSSYPTNEKLFF | TGTGCCAGCAGTTCCTACCCCACTAATGAAAAACTGTTTTTT
. | TRBJ2-3 | TRBD2 | TRBV4-2 | CASSQDRRSGGWGDTQYF | TGTGCCAGCAGCCAAGATCGGAGGAGCGGGGGGTGGGGAGATACGCAGTATTTT
once | TRBJ2-7 | TRBD2 | TRBV19 | CASSMVSGSYEQYF | TGTGCCAGTAGTATGGTTAGCGGGAGTTACGAGCAGTACTTC
. | TRBJ2-7 | TRBD1 | TRBV6-5 | CASNRDRGSYEQYF | TGTGCCAGCAATAGGGACAGGGGGTCGTACGAGCAGTACTTC
. | TRBJ1-2 | TRBD1 | TRBV9 | CASSATGTGKGSEEGYTF | TGTGCCAGCAGTGCCACCGGGACAGGGAAAGGGAGCGAGGAGGGCTACACCTTC
few | TRBJ2-1 | TRBD1 | TRBV2 | CASTRTGGWSEQFF | TGTGCCAGCACCCGGACAGGGGGCTGGAGTGAGCAGTTCTTC
few | TRBJ2-5 | TRBD1 | TRBV5-4 | CASSSDRAGTQYF | TGTGCCAGCAGCTCGGACAGGGCGGGGACCCAGTACTTC
. | TRBJ1-6 | TRBD1 | TRBV5-1 | CASSRDRANSPLHF | TGCGCCAGCTCCCGGGACAGGGCGAATTCACCCCTCCACTTT
. | TRBJ2-1 | TRBD1 | TRBV2 | CAGQGYNEQFF | TGTGCCGGACAGGGGTACAATGAGCAGTTCTTC
. | TRBJ2-2 | TRBD2 | TRBV6-6 | CASSRGGGNTGELFF | TGTGCCAGCAGTCGTGGGGGGGGGAACACCGGGGAGCTGTTTTTT
. | TRBJ2-5 | TRBD2 | TRBV4-1 | CASSHNLRGTETQYF | TGCGCCAGCAGTCATAATTTGCGGGGGACTGAGACCCAGTACTTC
. | TRBJ1-5 | TRBD1 | TRBV27 | CASSLGPGQGKFYSNQPQHF | TGTGCCAGCAGTTTAGGGCCGGGACAGGGGAAATTTTATAGCAATCAGCCCCAGCATTTT
. | TRBJ2-2 | . | TRBV5-6 | CASSSGPLRELFF | TGTGCCAGCAGCTCAGGACCGCTCCGGGAGCTGTTTTTT
few | TRBJ1-6 | . | TRBV7-6 | CASSLYTNSPLHF | TGTGCCAGCAGCTTATATACGAATTCACCCCTCCACTTT
. | TRBJ2-2 | . | TRBV30 | CAWILMGAGSSRELFF | TGTGCCTGGATTCTCATGGGAGCAGGGAGTAGTAGGGAGCTGTTTTTT
few | TRBJ2-2 | TRBD2 | TRBV7-7 | CASSPSSGRAGELFF | TGTGCTAGCAGCCCATCTAGCGGGAGGGCCGGGGAGCTGTTTTTT
. | TRBJ1-1 | . | TRBV15 | CATSDALETEAFF | TGTGCCACCAGCGACGCATTGGAGACTGAAGCTTTCTTT
. | TRBJ1-6 | . | TRBV2 | CASRASGRDNSPLHF | TGTGCCAGCAGGGCCTCAGGTAGAGATAATTCACCCCTCCACTTT
. | TRBJ1-1 | TRBD1 | TRBV5-1 | CASSLANRGNLFTEAFF | TGCGCCAGCAGCTTGGCCAACAGGGGGAATCTGTTCACTGAAGCTTTCTTT
once | TRBJ1-1 | . | TRBV15 | CATSRWTANTEAFF | TGTGCCACCAGCAGGTGGACGGCGAACACTGAAGCTTTCTTT
. | TRBJ2-7 | TRBD2 | TRBV5-1 | CASSLLAGSSYEQYF | TGCGCCAGCAGCCTCCTAGCGGGAAGCTCCTACGAGCAGTACTTC
. | TRBJ1-5 | . | TRBV2 | CASSLQGGSNQPQHF | TGTGCCAGCAGTTTACAGGGTGGCAGCAATCAGCCCCAGCATTTT
. | TRBJ2-2 | TRBD1 | TRBV6-1 | CASTRGKIGELFF | TGTGCCAGCACCAGGGGGAAGATAGGGGAGCTGTTTTTT
. | TRBJ1-1 | TRBD1 | TRBV27 | CASIRTGRLNTEAFF | TGTGCCAGCATCCGGACAGGGCGATTGAACACTGAAGCTTTCTTT
. | TRBJ2-1 | TRBD1 | TRBV4-1 | CASSQDLRGHYNEQFF | TGCGCCAGCAGCCAAGACCTCAGGGGGCACTACAATGAGCAGTTCTTC
. | TRBJ2-7 | . | TRBV6-1 | CASSHRDGTYEQYF | TGTGCCAGCAGCCACCGGGACGGGACCTACGAGCAGTACTTC
few | TRBJ1-2 | TRBD1 | TRBV11-2 | CASSSGTGDSYGYTF | TGTGCCAGCAGCTCAGGGACAGGAGACTCCTATGGCTACACCTTC
. | TRBJ1-1 | . | TRBV5-5 | CASRFTESTEAFF | TGTGCCAGCAGGTTTACAGAGAGCACTGAAGCTTTCTTT
. | TRBJ1-2 | . | TRBV10-3 | CAISDATVFGYTF | TGTGCCATCAGTGACGCGACGGTTTTCGGCTACACCTTC
. | TRBJ1-2 | TRBD1 | TRBV28 | CASSSGGYDYGYTF | TGTGCCAGCAGCTCAGGGGGGTATGACTATGGCTACACCTTC
. | TRBJ2-3 | . | TRBV10-1 | CASSESTSTDTQYF | TGCGCCAGCAGTGAGTCGACTAGCACAGATACGCAGTATTTT
. | TRBJ2-3 | TRBD2 | TRBV5-1 | CASSSGRGRAASETQYF | TGCGCCAGCAGCTCCGGCCGGGGGAGGGCGGCCTCAGAGACGCAGTATTTT
few | TRBJ1-6 | . | TRBV18 | CASSPLQGLNSPLHF | TGTGCCAGCTCACCCCTACAGGGATTGAATTCACCCCTCCACTTT
. | TRBJ2-2 | . | TRBV5-8 | CASSLRYTGELFF | TGTGCCAGCAGCTTGCGGTACACCGGGGAGCTGTTTTTT
. | TRBJ1-2 | TRBD1 | TRBV6-6 | CASRLTGGGYTF | TGTGCCAGCAGACTCACAGGGGGCGGCTACACCTTC
. | TRBJ1-2 | . | TRBV14 | CASSQDQAAYGYTF | TGTGCCAGCAGCCAAGATCAGGCGGCCTATGGCTACACCTTC
. | TRBJ2-7 | TRBD2 | TRBV28 | CASSLGAGGILYEQYF | TGTGCCAGCAGTTTGGGAGCGGGAGGGATCCTCTACGAGCAGTACTTC